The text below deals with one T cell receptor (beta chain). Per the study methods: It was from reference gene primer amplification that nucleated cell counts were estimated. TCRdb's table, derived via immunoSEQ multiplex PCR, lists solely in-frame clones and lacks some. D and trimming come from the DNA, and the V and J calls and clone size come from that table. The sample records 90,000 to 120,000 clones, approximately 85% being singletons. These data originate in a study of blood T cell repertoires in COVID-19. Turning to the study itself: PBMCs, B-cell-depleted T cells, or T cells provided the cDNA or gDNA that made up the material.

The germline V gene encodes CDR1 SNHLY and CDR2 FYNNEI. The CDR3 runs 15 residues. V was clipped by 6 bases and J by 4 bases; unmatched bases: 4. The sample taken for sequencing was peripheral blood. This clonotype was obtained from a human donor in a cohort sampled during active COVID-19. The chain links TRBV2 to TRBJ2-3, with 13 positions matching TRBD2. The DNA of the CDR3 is TGTGCCAGCAGCCTAACTAGCGGGAGGGCAGATACGCAGTATTTT. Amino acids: CASSLTSGRADTQYF.